This T cell receptor (beta chain) derives from a study of blood T cell repertoires in COVID-19. Profiled with immunoSEQ multiplex PCR; TCRdb holds only in-frame clones, not every one. The sample yields fewer than 250,000 clones, 88% seen once. The CDR3 spans 14 residues. Germline CDR1 GTSNPN, CDR2 SVGIG (reference sequence). Trimming removed 3 bases at V and 4 bases at J, with 14 bases between. The chain joins TRBV30 to TRBJ2-3, with D tentatively TRBD1 (6 bases). The TCR originated in a man between 65 and 85 years old with acute or convalescent COVID-19. Sequenced input: peripheral blood. In nucleotides, the CDR3 is TGTGCCTGGAGAGACAGGAGTGGGTCAGATACGCAGTATTTT. The encoded protein is CAWRDRSGSDTQYF.